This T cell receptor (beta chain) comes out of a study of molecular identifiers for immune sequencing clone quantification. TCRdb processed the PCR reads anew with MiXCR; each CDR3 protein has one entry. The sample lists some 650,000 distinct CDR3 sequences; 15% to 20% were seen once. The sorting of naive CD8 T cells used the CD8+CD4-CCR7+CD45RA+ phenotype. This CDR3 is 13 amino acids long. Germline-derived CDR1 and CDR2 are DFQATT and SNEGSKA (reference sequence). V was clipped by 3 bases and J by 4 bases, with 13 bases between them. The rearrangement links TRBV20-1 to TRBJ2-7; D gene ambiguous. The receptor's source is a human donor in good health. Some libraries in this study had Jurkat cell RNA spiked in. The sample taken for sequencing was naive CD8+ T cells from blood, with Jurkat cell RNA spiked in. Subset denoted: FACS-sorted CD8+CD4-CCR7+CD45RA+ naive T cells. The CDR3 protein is CSASGINPYEQYF. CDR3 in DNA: TGCAGTGCTAGCGGCATAAACCCTTACGAGCAGTACTTC.